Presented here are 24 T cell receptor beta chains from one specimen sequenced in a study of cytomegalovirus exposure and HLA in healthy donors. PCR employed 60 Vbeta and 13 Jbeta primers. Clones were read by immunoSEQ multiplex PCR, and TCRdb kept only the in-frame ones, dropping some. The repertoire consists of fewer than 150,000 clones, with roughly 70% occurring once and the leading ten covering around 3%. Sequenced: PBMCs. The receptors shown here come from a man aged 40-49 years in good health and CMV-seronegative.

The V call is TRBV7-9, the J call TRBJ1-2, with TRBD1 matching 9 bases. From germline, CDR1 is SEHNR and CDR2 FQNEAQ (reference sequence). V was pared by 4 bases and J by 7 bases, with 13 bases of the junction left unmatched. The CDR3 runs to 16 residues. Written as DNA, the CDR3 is TGTGCCAGCAGCTCCGGCCCGGGACAGGGTCTATCTGGCTACACCTTC. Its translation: CASSSGPGQGLSGYTF.

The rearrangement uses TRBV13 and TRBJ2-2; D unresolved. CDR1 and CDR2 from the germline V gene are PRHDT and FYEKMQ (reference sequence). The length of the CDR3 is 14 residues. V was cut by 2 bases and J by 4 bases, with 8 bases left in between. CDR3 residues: CASSLSRLTGELFF. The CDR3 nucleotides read TGTGCCAGCAGCTTAAGCCGCCTCACCGGGGAGCTGTTTTTT.

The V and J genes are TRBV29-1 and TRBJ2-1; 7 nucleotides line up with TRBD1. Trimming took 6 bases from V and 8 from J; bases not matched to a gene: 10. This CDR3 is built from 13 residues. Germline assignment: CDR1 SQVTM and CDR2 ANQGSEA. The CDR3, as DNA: TGCAGCGTCGTGACTGGAGACAGGGATGAGCAGTTCTTC. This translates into CSVVTGDRDEQFF.

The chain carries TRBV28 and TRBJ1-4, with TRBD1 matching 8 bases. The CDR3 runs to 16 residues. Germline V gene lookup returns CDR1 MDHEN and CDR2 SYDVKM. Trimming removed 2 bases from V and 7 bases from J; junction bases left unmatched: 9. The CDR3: CASSLAGQGVSEKLFF. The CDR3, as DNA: TGTGCCAGCAGTTTAGCCGGACAGGGAGTGAGTGAAAAACTGTTTTTT.

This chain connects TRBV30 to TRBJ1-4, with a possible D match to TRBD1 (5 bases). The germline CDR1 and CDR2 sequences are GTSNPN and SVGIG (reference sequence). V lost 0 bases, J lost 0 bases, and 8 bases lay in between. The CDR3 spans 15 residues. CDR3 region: CAWSVQAATNEKLFF. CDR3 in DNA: TGTGCCTGGAGTGTACAGGCTGCAACTAATGAAAAACTGTTTTTT.

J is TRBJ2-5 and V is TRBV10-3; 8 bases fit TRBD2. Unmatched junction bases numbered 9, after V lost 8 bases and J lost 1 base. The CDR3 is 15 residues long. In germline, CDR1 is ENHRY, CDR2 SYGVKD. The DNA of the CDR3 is TGTGCCATCGCCCCGGGGGGGGGCGGCCAAGAGACCCAGTACTTC. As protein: CAIAPGGGGQETQYF.

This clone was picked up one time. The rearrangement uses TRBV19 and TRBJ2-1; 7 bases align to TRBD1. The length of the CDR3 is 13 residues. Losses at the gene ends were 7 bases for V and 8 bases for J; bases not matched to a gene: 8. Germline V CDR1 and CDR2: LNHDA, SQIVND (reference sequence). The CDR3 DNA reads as TGTGCCAGTACGACAGGGTATAGCGATGAGCAGTTCTTC. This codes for CASTTGYSDEQFF.

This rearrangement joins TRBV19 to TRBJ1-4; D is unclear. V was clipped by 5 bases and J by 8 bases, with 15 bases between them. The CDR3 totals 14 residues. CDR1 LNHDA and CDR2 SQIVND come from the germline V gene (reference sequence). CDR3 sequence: CASSPNPGVEKLFF. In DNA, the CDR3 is TGTGCCAGTAGTCCCAACCCCGGGGTGGAAAAACTGTTTTTT.

As DNA, the CDR3 is TGCAGCGTTGATGGTATAGGCACAGATACGCAGTATTTT. It codes for CSVDGIGTDTQYF. J is TRBJ2-3 and V is TRBV29-1; D not resolved. Germline CDR1 and CDR2: SQVTM and ANQGSEA. The CDR3 is 13 amino acids. V lost 3 bases and J lost 1, with 8 bases in between.

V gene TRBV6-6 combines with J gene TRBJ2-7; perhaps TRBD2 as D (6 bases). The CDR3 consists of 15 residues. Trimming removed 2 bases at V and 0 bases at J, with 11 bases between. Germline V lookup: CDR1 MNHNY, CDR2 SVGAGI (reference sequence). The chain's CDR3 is CASSYREASSYEQYF. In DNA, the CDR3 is TGTGCCAGCAGTTACAGGGAGGCGAGCTCCTACGAGCAGTACTTC.

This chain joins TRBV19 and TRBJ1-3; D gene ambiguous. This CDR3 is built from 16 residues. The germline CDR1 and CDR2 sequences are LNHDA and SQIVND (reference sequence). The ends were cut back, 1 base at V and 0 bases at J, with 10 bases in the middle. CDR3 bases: TGTGCCAGTAGTATAGCTGGGCAGGTCTCTGGAAACACCATATATTTT. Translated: CASSIAGQVSGNTIYF. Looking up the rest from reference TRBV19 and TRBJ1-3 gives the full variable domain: DGGITQSPKYLFRKEGQNVTLSCEQNLNHDAMYWYRQDPGQGLRLIYYSQIVNDFQKGDIAEGYSVSREKKESFPLTVTSAQKNPTAFYLCASSIAGQVSGNTIYFGEGSWLTVV.

CDR3 coding DNA: TGTGCCAGCAGCCAAGACAGGGTTGGCTACGAGCAGTACTTC. This encodes CASSQDRVGYEQYF. The chain couples TRBV4-2 to TRBJ2-7, with D possibly being TRBD1 (5 bases). Trimming removed 0 bases at V and 3 bases at J, with 9 bases between. CDR3 length equals 14 residues. Per the germline V gene, CDR1 is LGHNA and CDR2 is YNFKEQ.

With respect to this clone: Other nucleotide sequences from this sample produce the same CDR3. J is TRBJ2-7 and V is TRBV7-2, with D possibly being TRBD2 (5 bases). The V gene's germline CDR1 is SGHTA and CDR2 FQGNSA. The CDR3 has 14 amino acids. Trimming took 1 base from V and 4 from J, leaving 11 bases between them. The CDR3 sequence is CASSLVAGGYEQYF. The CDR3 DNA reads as TGTGCCAGCAGCTTAGTTGCCGGAGGATACGAGCAGTACTTC. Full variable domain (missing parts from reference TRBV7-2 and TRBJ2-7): GAGVSQSPSNKVTEKGKDVELRCDPISGHTALYWYRQSLGQGLEFLIYFQGNSAPDKSGLPSDRFSAERTGGSVSTLTIQRTQQEDSAVYLCASSLVAGGYEQYFGPGTRLTVT.

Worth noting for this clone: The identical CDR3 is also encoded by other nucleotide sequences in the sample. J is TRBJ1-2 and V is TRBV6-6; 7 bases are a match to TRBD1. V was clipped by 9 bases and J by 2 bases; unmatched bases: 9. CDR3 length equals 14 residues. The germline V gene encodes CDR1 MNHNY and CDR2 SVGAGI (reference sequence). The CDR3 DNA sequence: TGTGCCAGTAGAAATACGGGACAGAACTATGGCTACACCTTC. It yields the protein CASRNTGQNYGYTF.

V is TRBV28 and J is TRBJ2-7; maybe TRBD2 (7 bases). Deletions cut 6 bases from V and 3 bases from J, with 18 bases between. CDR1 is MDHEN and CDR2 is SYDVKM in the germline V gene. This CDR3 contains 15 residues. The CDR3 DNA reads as TGTGCCAGCAGCCGACTGGGGGGGCGTATCTACGAGCAGTACTTC. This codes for CASSRLGGRIYEQYF.

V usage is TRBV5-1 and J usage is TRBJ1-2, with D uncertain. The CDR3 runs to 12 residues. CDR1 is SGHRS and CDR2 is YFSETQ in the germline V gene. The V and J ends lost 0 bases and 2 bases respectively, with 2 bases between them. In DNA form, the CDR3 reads TGCGCCAGCAGCTTGGCGAACTATGGCTACACCTTC. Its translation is CASSLANYGYTF.

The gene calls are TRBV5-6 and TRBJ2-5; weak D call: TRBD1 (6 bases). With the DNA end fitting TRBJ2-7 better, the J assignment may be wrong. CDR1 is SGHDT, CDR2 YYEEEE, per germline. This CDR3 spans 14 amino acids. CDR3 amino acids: CASSLLTGSGEQYF. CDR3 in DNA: TGTGCCAGCAGCTTGTTAACAGGGTCCGGCGAGCAGTACTTC.

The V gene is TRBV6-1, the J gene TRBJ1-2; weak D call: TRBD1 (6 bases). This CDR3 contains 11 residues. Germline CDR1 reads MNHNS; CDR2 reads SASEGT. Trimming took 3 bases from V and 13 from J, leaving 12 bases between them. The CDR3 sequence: CASSDRGKSTF. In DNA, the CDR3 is TGTGCCAGCAGTGACAGGGGAAAGAGCACCTTC.

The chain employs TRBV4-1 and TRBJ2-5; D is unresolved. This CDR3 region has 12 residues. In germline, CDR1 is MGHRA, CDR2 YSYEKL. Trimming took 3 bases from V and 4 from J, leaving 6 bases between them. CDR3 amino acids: CASSHPLETQYF. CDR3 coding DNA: TGCGCCAGCAGCCACCCATTAGAGACCCAGTACTTC.

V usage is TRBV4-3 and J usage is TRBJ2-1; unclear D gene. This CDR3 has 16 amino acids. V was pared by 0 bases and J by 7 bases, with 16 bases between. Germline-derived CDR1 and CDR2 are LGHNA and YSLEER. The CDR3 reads CASSQDHGSIRNEQFF. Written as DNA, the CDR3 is TGCGCCAGCAGCCAAGATCACGGGTCTATTAGGAATGAGCAGTTCTTC.

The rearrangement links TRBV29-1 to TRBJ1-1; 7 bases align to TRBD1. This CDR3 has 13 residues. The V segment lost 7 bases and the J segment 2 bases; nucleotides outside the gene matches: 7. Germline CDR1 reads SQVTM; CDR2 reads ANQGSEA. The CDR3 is CSGRGQPNTEAFF. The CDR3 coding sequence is TGCAGCGGGCGGGGACAGCCTAACACTGAAGCTTTCTTT.

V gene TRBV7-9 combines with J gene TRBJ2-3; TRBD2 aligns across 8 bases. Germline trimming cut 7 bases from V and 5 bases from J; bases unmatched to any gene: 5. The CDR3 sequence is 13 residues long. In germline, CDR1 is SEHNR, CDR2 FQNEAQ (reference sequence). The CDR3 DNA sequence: TGTGCCAGCATGCGGGGGGTGGGAGATACGCAGTATTTT. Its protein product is CASMRGVGDTQYF. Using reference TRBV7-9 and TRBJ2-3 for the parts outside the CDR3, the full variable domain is DTGVSQNPRHKITKRGQNVTFRCDPISEHNRLYWYRQTLGQGPEFLTYFQNEAQLEKSRLLSDRFSAERPKGSFSTLEIQRTEQGDSAMYLCASMRGVGDTQYFGPGTRLTVL.

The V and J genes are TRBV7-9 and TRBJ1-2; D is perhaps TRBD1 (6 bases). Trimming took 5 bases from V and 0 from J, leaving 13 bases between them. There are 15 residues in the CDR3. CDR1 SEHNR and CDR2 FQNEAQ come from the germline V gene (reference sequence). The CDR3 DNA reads TGTGCCAGCAGCCCACGACAGGAAGCTAACTATGGCTACACCTTC. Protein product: CASSPRQEANYGYTF.

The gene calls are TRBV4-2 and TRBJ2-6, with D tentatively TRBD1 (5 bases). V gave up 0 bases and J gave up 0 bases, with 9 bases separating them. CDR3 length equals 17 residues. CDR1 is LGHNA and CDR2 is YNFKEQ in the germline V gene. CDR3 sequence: CASSQDNQGSGANVLTF. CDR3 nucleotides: TGTGCCAGCAGCCAAGACAACCAGGGCTCTGGGGCCAACGTCCTGACTTTC.